A few counts support the clone carrying this T cell receptor (beta chain). Via MiXCR, TCRdb re-called the RACE reads, giving one row per CDR3 protein. Here the sample spans roughly 100,000 distinct CDR3 sequences, roughly 12% being singletons. The data were taken from a study of human T cells and chemical hapten exposure. Per germline, CDR1 MDHEN and CDR2 SYDVKM. This CDR3 has 14 amino acids. Germline trimming cut 7 bases from V and 0 bases from J; bases unmatched to any gene: 4. Stated time point: pre-sensitization, week 0. The treatment: therapeutic diphenylcyclopropenone sensitization with weekly scalp DPC.

The chain has TRBV28 and TRBJ2-7; 9 nucleotides match TRBD1. Source: whole blood, taken in connection with sensitization to the hapten diphenylcyclopropenone (DPC). This receptor was obtained from a woman between 45 and 65 years old with alopecia areata. Some clones in this sample may be carry-over from other donors' samples. As DNA, the CDR3 is TGTGCCAGCAACGGACAGGGGAGCTCCTACGAGCAGTACTTC. It encodes CASNGQGSSYEQYF.